This passage covers 14 T cell receptor beta chains from one sample sequenced in a study of blood T cell repertoires in COVID-19. Clones were sequenced by immunoSEQ multiplex PCR, and TCRdb holds only the in-frame ones, with some missing. The table lists some 45,000 clones, about four fifths of them singletons, with 11% to 15% in the top ten. The sequenced material came from peripheral blood. Receptor source: a human donor in a cohort sampled during active COVID-19.

This sequence joins TRBV20-1 and TRBJ1-1; D not certain. Germline assignment: CDR1 DFQATT and CDR2 SNEGSKA (reference sequence). V lost 6 bases, J lost 5 bases, and 7 bases lay in between. The CDR3 has 10 amino acids. CDR3 loop: CSALRTEAFF. DNA for the CDR3: TGCAGTGCCCTCAGGACTGAAGCTTTCTTT.

The V and J genes are TRBV30 and TRBJ2-3; the match to TRBD2 covers 9 bases. Per the germline V gene, CDR1 is GTSNPN and CDR2 is SVGIG (reference sequence). CDR3 length: 14 residues. The trim removed 3 bases at V and 1 base at J, leaving 2 bases unmatched. The CDR3 region is CAWRLAGRTDTQYF. CDR3 DNA: TGTGCCTGGAGGCTAGCGGGACGCACAGATACGCAGTATTTT.

This clone was observed a single time. V is TRBV5-1 and J is TRBJ2-2; possibly TRBD2 for D (6 bases). Germline-derived CDR1 and CDR2 are SGHRS and YFSETQ. Trimming left V 4 bases short and J 1 base short, with 14 bases between. This CDR3 is built from 16 residues. CDR3 sequence: CASSLRRGMNTGELFF. The CDR3 coding sequence is TGCGCCAGCAGCCTAAGACGGGGGATGAACACCGGGGAGCTGTTTTTT.

The rearrangement links TRBV10-1 to TRBJ2-3; 10 nucleotides align to TRBD1. Germline trimming cut 5 bases from V and 3 bases from J; bases unmatched to any gene: 2. This CDR3 comprises 14 residues. Germline-derived CDR1 and CDR2 are WNHNN and SYGVQD (reference sequence). Here the CDR3 reads CASSPGQGTDTQYF. CDR3 DNA: TGCGCCAGCAGTCCGGGACAGGGGACAGATACGCAGTATTTT.

The CDR3 nucleotides read TGTGCCAGCAGTTCAGGAGCGGGAGGGCCTGGCAATGAGCAGTTCTTC. Its protein product is CASSSGAGGPGNEQFF. The chain employs TRBV28 and TRBJ2-1; 10 nucleotides agree with TRBD2. CDR1 is MDHEN and CDR2 is SYDVKM in the germline V gene. The CDR3 covers 16 residues. V lost 4 bases and J lost 6; bases outside the gene matches: 9. Full variable domain (rest looked up from reference TRBV28 and TRBJ2-1): DVKVTQSSRYLVKRTGEKVFLECVQDMDHENMFWYRQDPGLGLRLIYFSYDVKMKEKGDIPEGYSVSREKKERFSLILESASTNQTSMYLCASSSGAGGPGNEQFFGPGTRLTVL.

The gene calls are TRBV6-2 or TRBV6-3 and TRBJ2-4, with 7 bases matching TRBD1. The CDR3 sequence is 14 residues long. V dropped 6 bases and J dropped 0; count of bases not matched to a gene: 2. The germline CDR1 and CDR2 sequences are MNHEY and SVGEGT. The CDR3 coding sequence is TGTGCCAGCAGCAGACAGGGAGCCAAAAACATTCAGTACTTC. Amino acid sequence: CASSRQGAKNIQYF.

This chain connects TRBV7-9 to TRBJ2-7; possibly TRBD2 for D (6 bases). CDR3 length equals 12 residues. V lost 5 bases and J lost 5, with 10 bases in between. CDR1 is SEHNR, CDR2 FQNEAQ, per germline (reference sequence). CDR3 sequence: CASSRLANEQYF. The CDR3 DNA reads as TGTGCCAGCAGCCGGCTAGCGAACGAGCAGTACTTC.

Only a few counts were recorded for this clone. The chain is built from TRBV7-3 and TRBJ2-5; the D gene is possibly TRBD2 (5 bases). CDR1 SGHTA and CDR2 FQGTGA come from the germline V gene. The CDR3 loop spans 12 amino acids. V lost 9 bases and J 4 bases, leaving 12 bases between the germline ends. CDR3 nucleotides: TGTGCCAGGTTGGAGGACCGAGAGACCCAGTACTTC. Translating it yields CARLEDRETQYF.

This clone was seen only a few times. The J gene is TRBJ2-5, the V gene TRBV29-1; 7 bases agree with TRBD2. V shed 3 bases, J shed 5 bases, and the junction held 18 bases outside the gene matches. Germline loops: CDR1 SQVTM, CDR2 ANQGSEA. The CDR3 has 17 residues. CDR3 nucleotides: TGCAGCGTTGATATAATGGCCAGGGAGGGAGGGTCTGAGACCCAGTACTTC. As protein: CSVDIMAREGGSETQYF.

The chain is built from TRBV19 and TRBJ1-4; D is uncertain. The V gene lost 3 bases and the J gene lost 0 bases, with 11 bases spanning the gap. There are 16 residues in the CDR3. Per germline, CDR1 LNHDA and CDR2 SQIVND (reference sequence). The CDR3 sequence: CASSISGFSTNEKLFF. As DNA, the CDR3 is TGTGCCAGTAGTATTTCGGGTTTTTCAACTAATGAAAAACTGTTTTTT. Looking up the rest from reference TRBV19 and TRBJ1-4 gives the full variable domain: DGGITQSPKYLFRKEGQNVTLSCEQNLNHDAMYWYRQDPGQGLRLIYYSQIVNDFQKGDIAEGYSVSREKKESFPLTVTSAQKNPTAFYLCASSISGFSTNEKLFFGSGTQLSVL.

The chain is built from TRBV7-2 and TRBJ2-7, with 8 bases matching TRBD2. Germline V gene sequence: CDR1 SGHTA, CDR2 FQGNSA. The V segment lost 5 bases and the J segment 3 bases; nucleotides outside the gene matches: 6. This CDR3 spans 14 amino acids. CDR3 residues: CASSPPGTSYEQYF. Here the CDR3 DNA reads TGTGCCAGCAGCCCCCCCGGGACTAGCTACGAGCAGTACTTC.

The chain employs TRBV30 and TRBJ1-5; 7 nucleotides align to TRBD1. Trimming took 5 bases from V and 0 from J; bases not matched to a gene: 10. Germline V CDR1 and CDR2: GTSNPN, SVGIG (reference sequence). This CDR3 comprises 16 residues. The CDR3 DNA reads TGTGCCTGGGGATCCGGGACAGCTTATAGCAATCAGCCCCAGCATTTT. Its translation: CAWGSGTAYSNQPQHF.

The V call is TRBV11-2, the J call TRBJ1-2; D remains unclear. This CDR3 is built from 13 residues. CDR1 SGHAT and CDR2 FQNNGV come from the germline V gene. V lost 4 bases, J lost 2 bases, and 8 bases lay in between. The CDR3 spells CASSYPENYGYTF. The CDR3 region has the DNA TGTGCCAGCAGCTATCCAGAAAACTATGGCTACACCTTC.

The CDR3 loop reads CASSLTGGRDEKLFF. The DNA for the CDR3 is TGTGCCAGCAGCCTGACAGGGGGAAGGGATGAAAAACTGTTTTTT. The chain recombines TRBV9 with TRBJ1-4; 9 nucleotides agree with TRBD1. CDR3 length equals 15 residues. V lost 4 bases, J lost 6 bases, and 7 bases stayed unmatched. Per germline, CDR1 SGDLS and CDR2 YYNGEE.